Listed below are T cell receptor beta chains from one sample, sequenced in a study of T cells in Graves' hyperthyroidism and ophthalmopathy. One entry per CDR3 protein, called by TCRdb with MiXCR from the multiplex PCR reads. This sample carries around 620,000 distinct CDR3 sequences, around 46% of them seen once, and the ten largest clones take roughly 19%. The sample comprised peripheral blood or thyroid tissue (not recorded which). The source is an adult woman with Graves' disease, either hyperthyroidism or ophthalmopathy (not recorded which). CDR3s include the opening cysteine and the closing phenylalanine or tryptophan.

V	J	CDR3
TRBV7-2	TRBJ1-2	CASSGRGSRGAGVGYTF
TRBV13	TRBJ2-5	CASSLRQHAEETQYF
TRBV20-1	TRBJ1-3	CSARVTFGNTIYF
TRBV18	TRBJ2-7	CASSPPGGYEQYF
TRBV18	TRBJ2-7	CASSLRTSEEQYF
TRBV6-5	TRBJ2-6	CASTWGGSGANVLTF
TRBV7-9	TRBJ1-5	CASSPRPYSNQPQHF
TRBV7-8	TRBJ1-5	CASSLRQGKEPQHF
TRBV2	TRBJ2-7	CASTGTSEREQYF
TRBV2	TRBJ1-1	CASREGAGEAFF
TRBV5-1	TRBJ1-5	CASSLNRQHF
TRBV4-2	TRBJ2-5	CASSQDWAWGSYVTQYF
TRBV28	TRBJ1-2	CASTSFPREYGYTF
TRBV5-1	TRBJ1-6	CASSLAGGNSPLHF
TRBV24-1	TRBJ2-6	CATSDIRAGANVLTF
TRBV10-3	TRBJ2-2	CAIGNWKSGPNTGELFF
TRBV19	TRBJ1-2	CASSSAGGADGYTF
TRBV7-6	TRBJ2-5	CASSLQLETQYF
TRBV7-8	TRBJ2-7	CASSLPGTSEVYEQYF
TRBV2	TRBJ1-4	CASSVQGGDEKLFF
TRBV5-5	NA	CASSYTSAYLGEQFF
TRBV7-9	TRBJ1-4	CASSLGAGKLFF
TRBV2	TRBJ1-2	CASSEVGATYGYTF
TRBV20-1	TRBJ1-2	CSARAQHYGYTF
TRBV6-2/TRBV6-3	TRBJ1-1	CASWSGATGTEAFF
TRBV6-2/TRBV6-3	TRBJ2-5	CARPTIAETQYF
TRBV28	TRBJ1-1	CAGRGAMNTEAFF
TRBV4-3	TRBJ1-2	CASSQMGQYGYTF
TRBV7-8	TRBJ2-7	CASTPRGGIQSYEQYF
TRBV29-1	TRBJ2-7	CSVQDLAAYEQYF
TRBV27	TRBJ2-7	CASSLLGVQGTTSYEQYF
TRBV7-6	TRBJ2-5	CASSSTNGQETQYF
TRBV2	TRBJ1-2	CASIGGGGSGGYTF
TRBV2	TRBJ1-2	CASKGQAGGYTF
TRBV6-6	TRBJ1-1	CASSTRGTNTEAFF
TRBV6-1	TRBJ1-1	CASREDSYTEAFF
TRBV7-2	TRBJ1-6	CASSPGGWVNSPLHF
TRBV2	TRBJ1-2	CASSEATDSYYGYTF
TRBV7-9	TRBJ1-1	CASSQRQYDTEAFF
TRBV12-3/TRBV12-4	TRBJ1-4	CASSFPPGEKLFF
TRBV20-1	TRBJ2-7	CSARALPGGPSSYEQYF
TRBV20-1	TRBJ1-2	CSARDYMF
TRBV27	TRBJ1-6	CASSSPGGQNSPLHF
TRBV2	TRBJ1-5	CASSERQGGNQPQHF
TRBV6-5	TRBJ1-5	CATGSTGDVSNQPQHF
TRBV5-1	TRBJ2-3	CASSLFRGGGTDTQYF
TRBV5-1	TRBJ1-2	CASSPGLAAGGYGYTF
TRBV5-1	TRBJ2-7	CASRGPRDYEQYF
TRBV19	TRBJ1-1	CASSTQTANTEAFF
TRBV25-1	TRBJ2-7	CASSEMREVAEQYF
TRBV7-6	TRBJ1-2	CASSLGPPGQALHYGYTF
TRBV7-3	TRBJ1-2	CASSPTPRTGDGYTF
TRBV20-1	TRBJ2-7	CSARGFDRDEEQYF
TRBV15	TRBJ2-2	CATSRGMNTGELFF
TRBV10-3	TRBJ2-7	CAIGPEFHF
TRBV29-1	TRBJ2-7	CSVGTGDFEQYF
TRBV24-1	TRBJ2-5	CATSGTGRETQYF